These 27 T cell receptor beta chains share one sample of origin, sequenced in a study of response to subunit inactivated influenza vaccine. TCRdb itself ran the RT-PCR reads through MiXCR, one entry per CDR3 protein. The sample has 800,000 to 1,000,000 distinct CDR3 sequences, around 20% seen once; the top ten hold about a tenth. Source: PBMCs from blood, taken around 5 days after vaccination. All receptors derive from a man aged 50-59 years who received an inactivated influenza vaccine.

The CDR3 bases are TGCAGTGCACGACAGGCCCCGAACACTGAAGCTTTCTTT. It codes for CSARQAPNTEAFF. J is TRBJ1-1 and V is TRBV20-1; tentative D call: TRBD1 (6 bases). V dropped 6 bases and J dropped 1 base, with 12 bases sitting between them. This CDR3 comprises 13 residues. The germline V gene has CDR1 DFQATT and CDR2 SNEGSKA (reference sequence).

This chain joins TRBV24-1 and TRBJ2-3; D is unresolved. V lost 5 bases, J lost 2 bases, and 4 bases lay in between. The CDR3 is 12 residues long. Germline V gene sequence: CDR1 KGHDR, CDR2 SFDVKD. CDR3 amino acids: CATSANTDTQYF. The CDR3 DNA sequence: TGTGCCACCAGTGCGAACACAGATACGCAGTATTTT.

This clonotype was seen a few times. This sequence joins TRBV12-3 or TRBV12-4 and TRBJ1-3; the D is unclear. The CDR3 has 11 amino acids. Deletions cut 3 bases from V and 6 bases from J, with 3 bases between. CDR3 protein: CASSLLNTIYF. Here the CDR3 DNA reads TGTGCCAGCAGTTTGTTAAACACCATATATTTT.

This clonotype was counted a few times. The J gene is TRBJ1-4, the V gene TRBV4-3; D is uncertain. The CDR3 length is 15 residues. Trimming cost V 0 bases and J 8 bases, with 13 bases left between them. Germline loops: CDR1 LGHNA, CDR2 YSLEER. In nucleotides, the CDR3 is TGCGCCAGCAGCCAAGATGGAGACGGGGTGGAAAAACTGTTTTTT. It specifies CASSQDGDGVEKLFF.

CDR3 sequence: CASSRWTGGTSPLHF. In DNA, the CDR3 is TGCGCCAGCAGCCGGTGGACAGGGGGCACTTCACCCCTCCACTTT. The chain links TRBV5-1 to TRBJ1-6, with 11 bases identical to TRBD1. Losses at the gene ends were 4 bases for V and 9 bases for J; bases not matched to a gene: 6. This CDR3 is 15 amino acids long. Germline V lookup: CDR1 SGHRS, CDR2 YFSETQ. Full variable domain (remainder filled in from reference TRBV5-1 and TRBJ1-6): KAGVTQTPRYLIKTRGQQVTLSCSPISGHRSVSWYQQTPGQGLQFLFEYFSETQRNKGNFPGRFSGRQFSNSRSEMNVSTLELGDSALYLCASSRWTGGTSPLHFGNGTRLTVT.

The chain combines TRBV2 with TRBJ2-1; D is perhaps TRBD2 (6 bases). Trimming took 7 bases from V and 9 from J, leaving 19 bases between them. Germline CDR1 is SNHLY and CDR2 is FYNNEI. The CDR3 covers 14 residues. CDR3 sequence reads: CASNTARSRGEQFF. The CDR3 DNA sequence: TGTGCCAGCAATACGGCACGATCGCGGGGTGAGCAGTTCTTC.

The V gene is TRBV4-3, the J gene TRBJ1-1, with D unclear. The CDR3 covers 15 residues. V gave up 3 bases and J gave up 0 bases, with 11 bases separating them. Germline V CDR1 and CDR2: LGHNA, YSLEER. In DNA form, the CDR3 reads TGCGCCAGCAGCCAGACGGGCCAGATGAACACTGAAGCTTTCTTT. This codes for CASSQTGQMNTEAFF.

This clonotype was observed a handful of times. The V call is TRBV29-1, the J call TRBJ2-1, with TRBD2 as a possible D gene (5 bases). Trimming pared 5 bases from V and 9 bases from J, leaving 14 bases between. The CDR3 spans 12 residues. The germline CDR1 and CDR2 sequences are SQVTM and ANQGSEA. CDR3 DNA: TGCAGCGTTATCGACACGAGCGGTGAGCAGTTCTTC. Translating gives CSVIDTSGEQFF.

This clonotype was picked up many times. This chain connects TRBV4-3 to TRBJ2-5; D is unresolved. Between the trimmed V and J ends, which lost 4 bases and 13 bases, there was a span of 25 bases. CDR3 length: 15 residues. Germline V gives CDR1 LGHNA, CDR2 YSLEER. CDR3 amino acids: CASSPTRSALTYPYF. The CDR3 DNA sequence: TGCGCCAGCAGCCCAACCCGGTCTGCGCTTACTTATCCGTACTTC.

This chain uses TRBV20-1 with TRBJ1-1; D perhaps matches TRBD1 (5 bases). Trimming removed 7 bases at V and 6 bases at J, with 18 bases between. The CDR3 runs to 13 residues. CDR1 DFQATT and CDR2 SNEGSKA come from the germline V gene (reference sequence). This CDR3 is CSVSRQPNAEAFF. Here the CDR3 DNA reads TGCAGTGTATCCAGACAGCCTAACGCTGAAGCTTTCTTT.

V and J are TRBV7-2 and TRBJ2-1; 9 nucleotides line up with TRBD2. Trimming at V came to 3 bases and at J to 10 bases, leaving 1 base not matched to a gene. Germline CDR1 and CDR2: SGHTA and FQGNSA. The CDR3 loop spans 12 amino acids. The CDR3 region is CASSFLAGEQFF. CDR3 DNA: TGTGCCAGCAGCTTTCTAGCGGGAGAGCAGTTCTTC. Supplemented by reference TRBV7-2 and TRBJ2-1, the full variable domain reads GAGVSQSPSNKVTEKGKDVELRCDPISGHTALYWYRQSLGQGLEFLIYFQGNSAPDKSGLPSDRFSAERTGGSVSTLTIQRTQQEDSAVYLCASSFLAGEQFFGPGTRLTVL.

The CDR3 spells CASSFRGTADYEQYF. CDR3 sequence (DNA): TGTGCCAGCAGCTTTCGCGGGACAGCTGACTACGAGCAGTACTTC. This chain joins TRBV7-2 and TRBJ2-7; a possible D gene is TRBD1 (7 bases). Trimming took 3 bases from V and 3 from J, leaving 15 bases between them. Germline lookup yields CDR1 SGHTA and CDR2 FQGNSA. This CDR3 spans 15 amino acids.

This clonotype was found many times. J is TRBJ2-7 and V is TRBV7-6; D perhaps matches TRBD1 (6 bases). CDR3 length: 15 residues. Germline assignment: CDR1 SGHVS and CDR2 FNYEAQ. V dropped 0 bases and J dropped 1 base, with 10 bases sitting between them. CDR3 in amino acids: CASSLAKGESYEQYF. In nucleotides, the CDR3 is TGTGCCAGCAGCTTAGCGAAGGGGGAGTCCTACGAGCAGTACTTC. Drawing the rest from reference TRBV7-6 and TRBJ2-7, the complete variable domain is GAGVSQSPRYKVTKRGQDVALRCDPISGHVSLYWYRQALGQGPEFLTYFNYEAQQDKSGLPNDRFSAERPEGSISTLTIQRTEQRDSAMYRCASSLAKGESYEQYFGPGTRLTVT.

There are a few counts of this clonotype. J is TRBJ2-1 and V is TRBV7-3; 8 bases are a match to TRBD1. The V segment lost 1 base and the J segment 6 bases; nucleotides outside the gene matches: 8. CDR3 size: 16 residues. Germline CDR1 SGHTA, CDR2 FQGTGA. DNA of the CDR3: TGTGCCAGCAGCTTAATGGGCAGGGGGCTGATCAATGAGCAGTTCTTC. Its translation is CASSLMGRGLINEQFF.

The chain is built from TRBV4-3 and TRBJ2-1; D is undetermined. There are 14 residues in the CDR3. Trimming cost V 0 bases and J 12 bases, with 15 bases left between them. Germline CDR1 reads LGHNA; CDR2 reads YSLEER. CDR3 sequence: CASSQEVRILGQFF. In nucleotides, the CDR3 is TGCGCCAGCAGCCAAGAAGTCAGGATTCTGGGGCAGTTCTTC.

In this sample, this clonotype turned up a few times. The chain uses TRBV7-2 and TRBJ2-7; 7 nucleotides match TRBD1. In germline, CDR1 is SGHTA, CDR2 FQGNSA. Unmatched junction bases numbered 5, after V lost 3 bases and J lost 3 bases. The CDR3 spans 14 residues. CDR3 residues: CASSFDRDLYEQYF. CDR3 bases: TGTGCCAGCAGCTTCGACAGGGACCTCTACGAGCAGTACTTC.

This clonotype has a handful of counts. V and J are TRBV29-1 and TRBJ2-7, with 7 bases aligning to TRBD2. The junction had 9 bases not matched to a gene; V was cut back by 2 bases and J by 2 bases. In germline, CDR1 is SQVTM, CDR2 ANQGSEA. The CDR3 consists of 15 residues. DNA for the CDR3: TGCAGCGTTGAATTTCGGCGGGAGAGACCCTACGAGCAGTACTTC. Residues: CSVEFRRERPYEQYF.

The chain carries TRBV9 and TRBJ2-3, with D possibly matching TRBD2 (5 bases). V shed 3 bases and J shed 6 bases, with 11 bases lying between them. The CDR3 runs 13 residues. Germline lookup yields CDR1 SGDLS and CDR2 YYNGEE. DNA for the CDR3: TGTGCCAGCAGCGAGATGGAGGCGGATACGCAGTATTTT. Protein product: CASSEMEADTQYF. The complete variable domain, with remaining parts taken from reference TRBV9 and TRBJ2-3, reads DSGVTQTPKHLITATGQRVTLRCSPRSGDLSVYWYQQSLDQGLQFLIQYYNGEERAKGNILERFSAQQFPDLHSELNLSSLELGDSALYFCASSEMEADTQYFGPGTRLTVL.

This clonotype was detected a few times. The V call is TRBV20-1, the J call TRBJ1-6; D possibly corresponds to TRBD1 (5 bases). In germline, CDR1 is DFQATT, CDR2 SNEGSKA (reference sequence). Between the trimmed V and J ends, which lost 6 bases and 5 bases, there was a span of 11 bases. The CDR3 has 13 amino acids. The CDR3 spells CSAQDGNNSPLHF. The CDR3 DNA reads as TGCAGTGCACAGGACGGGAATAATTCACCCCTCCACTTT.

Concerning this clonotype: An end of the junction does not agree with germline; a read error may underlie this. This chain uses TRBV20-1 with TRBJ2-7; the D gene is possibly TRBD2 (7 bases). The CDR3 contains 15 residues. Germline CDR1 reads DFQATT; CDR2 reads SNEGSKA (reference sequence). This CDR3 is CTARDLTGGAYEQYF. The CDR3 nucleotides read TGCACTGCTAGAGATCTAACGGGGGGCGCCTACGAGCAGTACTTC.

This clonotype was seen many times. This chain uses TRBV12-3 or TRBV12-4 with TRBJ2-3; TRBD2 is a possible D gene (6 bases). The CDR3 runs 13 residues. V gave up 6 bases and J gave up 2 bases, with 9 bases separating them. In DNA form, the CDR3 reads TGTGCCAGCAGCAGGGACTTCACAGATACGCAGTATTTT. Its translation: CASSRDFTDTQYF.

This clonotype has more than one count but fewer than ten. V usage is TRBV5-1 and J usage is TRBJ1-6, with 7 bases that match TRBD1. Germline loops: CDR1 SGHRS, CDR2 YFSETQ. The CDR3 is made up of 15 amino acids. Losses at the gene ends were 0 bases for V and 9 bases for J; bases not matched to a gene: 6. The CDR3 DNA sequence: TGCGCCAGCAGCTTGGGACAGGGTCTTTCTTCACCCCTCCACTTT. Translating it yields CASSLGQGLSSPLHF.

This clonotype was counted between two and nine times. V and J are TRBV5-6 and TRBJ2-2; no definite D call. Trimming pared 0 bases from V and 4 bases from J, leaving 7 bases between. The CDR3 has 14 residues. CDR1 SGHDT and CDR2 YYEEEE come from the germline V gene. DNA of the CDR3: TGTGCCAGCAGCTTGGGCTGGTTCACCGGGGAGCTGTTTTTT. Its translation: CASSLGWFTGELFF.

The chain combines TRBV9 with TRBJ2-6; D not resolved. Deletions cut 1 base from V and 2 bases from J, with 16 bases between. CDR1 SGDLS and CDR2 YYNGEE come from the germline V gene. This CDR3 is built from 18 residues. The CDR3 nucleotides are TGTGCCAGCAGCGTATCTAGTATCGCTTCCACTGGGGCCAACGTCCTGACTTTC. It specifies CASSVSSIASTGANVLTF.

This clonotype was observed at least ten times. This chain uses TRBV7-8 with TRBJ2-7; D unresolved. Trimming shortened V by 1 base and J by 0 bases, and 4 bases separated the two germline ends. Germline V CDR1 and CDR2: SGHVS, FQNEAQ. The CDR3 sequence is 13 residues long. CDR3 bases: TGTGCCAGCAGCTTAGGGGTCTCCTACGAGCAGTACTTC. It codes for CASSLGVSYEQYF.

This clonotype was seen a few times. The V call is TRBV20-1, the J call TRBJ2-5; D possibly corresponds to TRBD2 (5 bases). The ends were cut back, 2 bases at V and 2 bases at J, with 15 bases in the middle. Germline CDR1 DFQATT, CDR2 SNEGSKA (reference sequence). CDR3 length: 15 amino acids. The CDR3 reads CSARLLALLQETQYF. CDR3 bases: TGCAGTGCTAGACTCCTAGCACTTCTTCAAGAGACCCAGTACTTC.

The chain has TRBV6-2 or TRBV6-3 and TRBJ2-7, with 7 bases fitting TRBD1. Trimming at V came to 0 bases and at J to 2 bases, leaving 4 bases not matched to a gene. CDR1 and CDR2 from the germline V gene are MNHEY and SVGEGT. The CDR3 has 15 residues. CDR3 nucleotides: TGTGCCAGCAGTTACTCCCGGACAGGTACCTACGAGCAGTACTTC. It codes for CASSYSRTGTYEQYF.